These 3 T cell receptor beta chains were all obtained from the same sample, sequenced in a study of cytomegalovirus exposure and HLA in healthy donors. Amplification used 60 Vbeta primers and 13 Jbeta primers. Sequenced by immunoSEQ multiplex PCR; TCRdb stores in-frame clones only, minus some. The data hold about 200,000 clones, with approximately 80% observed a single time. Sequencing was carried out using PBMCs. The receptor set was obtained from a woman younger than 45 in good health and CMV-seronegative.

The chain has TRBV11-1 and TRBJ2-1; possibly TRBD2 for D (6 bases). CDR1 and CDR2 from the germline V gene are SGHAT and FQDESV (reference sequence). V gave up 7 bases and J gave up 9 bases, with 19 bases separating them. The length of the CDR3 is 14 residues. The CDR3 is CASNPGSIGGEQFF. DNA for the CDR3: TGTGCCAGCAACCCGGGATCCATCGGGGGTGAGCAGTTCTTC.

V usage is TRBV15 and J usage is TRBJ2-7; D gene uncertain. CDR3 length: 15 residues. The ends were cut back, 3 bases at V and 5 bases at J, with 17 bases in the middle. Germline V lookup: CDR1 LNHNV, CDR2 YYDKDF (reference sequence). CDR3: CATSRGHADEDEQYF. In nucleotides, the CDR3 is TGTGCCACCAGCAGGGGTCATGCTGACGAGGACGAGCAGTACTTC.

The J gene is TRBJ2-5, the V gene TRBV4-1, with D unresolved. The J call is in doubt because the DNA end fits TRBJ2-7 better. This CDR3 contains 17 residues. Germline values: CDR1 MGHRA, CDR2 YSYEKL. The CDR3 sequence is CASSQVWAPDASYEQYF. The CDR3 DNA reads TGCGCCAGCAGCCAAGTCTGGGCGCCGGATGCCTCCTACGAGCAGTACTTC.